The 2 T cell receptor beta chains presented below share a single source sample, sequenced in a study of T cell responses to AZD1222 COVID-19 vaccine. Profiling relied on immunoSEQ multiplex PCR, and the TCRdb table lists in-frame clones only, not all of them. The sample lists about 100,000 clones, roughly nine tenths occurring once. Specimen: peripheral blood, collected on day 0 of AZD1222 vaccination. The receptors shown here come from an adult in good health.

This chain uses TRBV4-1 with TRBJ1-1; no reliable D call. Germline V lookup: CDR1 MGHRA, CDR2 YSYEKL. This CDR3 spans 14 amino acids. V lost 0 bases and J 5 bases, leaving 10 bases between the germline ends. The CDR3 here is CASSQDNTRTEAFF. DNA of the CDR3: TGCGCCAGCAGCCAAGATAACACAAGAACTGAAGCTTTCTTT.

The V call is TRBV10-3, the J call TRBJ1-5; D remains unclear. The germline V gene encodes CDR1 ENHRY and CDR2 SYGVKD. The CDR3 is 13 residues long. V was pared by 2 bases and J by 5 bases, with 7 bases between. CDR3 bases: TGTGCCATCAGTGAGAGAGTAGATCAGCCCCAGCATTTT. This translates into CAISERVDQPQHF.